This TCR beta chain was observed in a study of T cells in Graves' hyperthyroidism and ophthalmopathy. General study findings and limits: Ophthalmopathy was identified by the model a median about six months ahead of onset.

This clonotype was recorded at least ten times. Its cognate antigen is unknown. Using RNA transcripts as the source, TCR beta CDR3 regions were amplified. TCR CDR3 regions were first amplified by RT-PCR with HTBI primers. TCRdb reanalysed the multiplex PCR reads using MiXCR and keeps one entry per CDR3 protein. Among 530,000 or so distinct CDR3 sequences listed, around a quarter were seen once. The CDR3 consists of 14 residues. Germline V CDR1 and CDR2: LNHNV, YYDKDF (reference sequence). Trimming stripped 7 bases from V and 1 base from J, with 13 bases between. The sequenced sample consisted of blood. The gene calls are TRBV15 and TRBJ1-1; D is uncertain. The receptor comes from a woman in her 30s with Graves' ophthalmopathy. The CDR3 region is CATTSENTNTEAFF. The CDR3 DNA sequence: TGTGCCACCACCTCAGAGAATACGAACACTGAAGCTTTCTTT. Based on the CDR3 plus reference TRBV15 and TRBJ1-1, the full variable domain is DAMVIQNPRYQVTQFGKPVTLSCSQTLNHNVMYWYQQKSSQAPKLLFHYYDKDFNNEADTPDNFQSRRPNTSFCFLDIRSPGLGDTAMYLCATTSENTNTEAFFGQGTRLTVV.